Listed here are 9 T cell receptor beta chains from one sample, sequenced in a study of blood T cell repertoires in COVID-19 (dated by TCRdb to about 2020). Libraries came from the immunoSEQ multiplex PCR assay. TCRdb holds this immuneACCESS table with in-frame rearrangements only. Some clones are missing; in checked studies, unresolved V genes explain under half, and the rest has no known cause. The sample has more than 150,000 clones on record, 90% to 95% of them singletons. Clones ranked in the top ten supply 0.6% to 0.9% of the sample. The specimen was peripheral blood. All receptors come from a man aged 25 to 40 with COVID-19, enrolled during active disease.

The chain links TRBV19 to TRBJ1-1, with D uncertain. V was shortened by 6 bases and J by 1 base, with 15 bases between the two germline ends. The germline CDR1 and CDR2 sequences are LNHDA and SQIVND (reference sequence). This CDR3 has 15 amino acids. CDR3 sequence: CASSHSGEPNTEAFF. The CDR3 coding sequence is TGTGCCAGTAGCCATTCCGGGGAGCCGAACACTGAAGCTTTCTTT.

This chain joins TRBV29-1 and TRBJ1-2; no firm D call. Germline V gene sequence: CDR1 SQVTM, CDR2 ANQGSEA. V lost 3 bases and J 0 bases, leaving 8 bases between the germline ends. CDR3 size: 13 residues. The CDR3 DNA reads TGCAGCGTTGAGTACAGTTCTAACTATGGCTACACCTTC. Amino acid sequence: CSVEYSSNYGYTF.

This chain joins TRBV6-6 and TRBJ2-3, with D perhaps matching TRBD1 (5 bases). Germline values: CDR1 MNHNY, CDR2 SVGAGI (reference sequence). The length of the CDR3 is 15 residues. V was shortened by 6 bases and J by 4 bases, with 17 bases between the two germline ends. CDR3 bases: TGTGCCAGCAGAGGTCTAGGACATCAAGCAGATACGCAGTATTTT. This encodes CASRGLGHQADTQYF.

A single count supports this clone. The rearrangement links TRBV2 to TRBJ1-1; 9 bases match TRBD1. V was clipped by 4 bases and J by 3 bases; unmatched bases: 6. The CDR3 has 15 residues. Germline CDR1 SNHLY, CDR2 FYNNEI. The CDR3 sequence is CASSVDRGGDTEAFF. DNA for the CDR3: TGTGCCAGCAGTGTCGACAGGGGGGGTGACACTGAAGCTTTCTTT. Full variable domain (missing parts from reference TRBV2 and TRBJ1-1): EPEVTQTPSHQVTQMGQEVILRCVPISNHLYFYWYRQILGQKVEFLVSFYNNEISEKSEIFDDQFSVERPDGSNFTLKIRSTKLEDSAMYFCASSVDRGGDTEAFFGQGTRLTVV.

The V gene is TRBV5-6, the J gene TRBJ1-2; D is uncertain. V lost 4 bases and J lost 1, with 11 bases in between. Per germline, CDR1 SGHDT and CDR2 YYEEEE. This CDR3 comprises 14 residues. As DNA, the CDR3 is TGTGCCAGCAGCATTATCCCGGGTAACTATGGCTACACCTTC. Amino acid sequence: CASSIIPGNYGYTF.

This sequence joins TRBV6-5 and TRBJ1-2, with TRBD1 identical over 10 bases. The CDR3 runs to 15 residues. The V and J ends lost 7 bases and 9 bases, in that order; junction bases with no gene match: 14. Germline V CDR1 and CDR2: MNHEY, SVGAGI. CDR3 sequence reads: CASTQGQGGPIRYTF. The CDR3 DNA sequence: TGTGCCAGCACTCAAGGACAGGGGGGACCTATTCGCTACACCTTC.

The chain recombines TRBV30 with TRBJ2-6; the D is unclear. The CDR3 totals 15 residues. Germline lookup yields CDR1 GTSNPN and CDR2 SVGIG (reference sequence). Trimming stripped 0 bases from V and 5 bases from J, with 11 bases between. The CDR3 reads CAWSVSVGWANVLTF. In nucleotides, the CDR3 is TGTGCCTGGAGTGTATCTGTCGGGTGGGCCAACGTCCTGACTTTC.

The CDR3 DNA is TGCAGCGTTCTGACTAGCGGGGGGGCGGACAACACCGGGGAGCTGTTTTTT. Amino acids: CSVLTSGGADNTGELFF. This rearrangement joins TRBV29-1 to TRBJ2-2; 14 bases match TRBD2. With 5 bases clipped from V and 2 bases from J, the junction kept 7 bases outside the gene matches. The CDR3 sequence is 17 residues long. Germline V gives CDR1 SQVTM, CDR2 ANQGSEA.

CDR3: CASSVGSGRGGRYEQYF. Here the CDR3 DNA reads TGTGCCAGCAGTGTGGGGTCTGGGCGGGGGGGCCGCTACGAGCAGTACTTC. The V call is TRBV6-1, the J call TRBJ2-7; 9 nucleotides agree with TRBD2. After removal of 4 bases from V and 3 bases from J, the junction contained 13 bases not matched to a gene. The germline gives CDR1 MNHNS, CDR2 SASEGT. This CDR3 comprises 17 residues.